This entry describes one T cell receptor (beta chain). The CDR3 has 16 residues. Trimming stripped 5 bases from V and 0 bases from J, with 15 bases between. Germline CDR1 and CDR2: SGDLS and YYNGEE. This sample stems from a study of T cells in Graves' hyperthyroidism and ophthalmopathy. Authors of the study amplified TCR beta CDR3 regions from RNA transcripts. Primed by the HTBI set, a first-round RT-PCR was run on the TCR CDR3. TCRdb redid the calling of the multiplex PCR reads with MiXCR, one entry per CDR3 protein. The table shows a few hundred thousand distinct CDR3 sequences, with approximately 15% occurring only once.

The rearrangement uses TRBV9 and TRBJ2-1; D tentatively reads TRBD1 or TRBD2 (6 bases each). This clonotype was obtained from a woman in her sixties with Graves' ophthalmopathy. Sequences were obtained from blood. CDR3 loop: CASSGGTPSSYNEQFF. In DNA, the CDR3 is TGTGCCAGCAGTGGCGGGACACCGAGCTCCTACAATGAGCAGTTCTTC.